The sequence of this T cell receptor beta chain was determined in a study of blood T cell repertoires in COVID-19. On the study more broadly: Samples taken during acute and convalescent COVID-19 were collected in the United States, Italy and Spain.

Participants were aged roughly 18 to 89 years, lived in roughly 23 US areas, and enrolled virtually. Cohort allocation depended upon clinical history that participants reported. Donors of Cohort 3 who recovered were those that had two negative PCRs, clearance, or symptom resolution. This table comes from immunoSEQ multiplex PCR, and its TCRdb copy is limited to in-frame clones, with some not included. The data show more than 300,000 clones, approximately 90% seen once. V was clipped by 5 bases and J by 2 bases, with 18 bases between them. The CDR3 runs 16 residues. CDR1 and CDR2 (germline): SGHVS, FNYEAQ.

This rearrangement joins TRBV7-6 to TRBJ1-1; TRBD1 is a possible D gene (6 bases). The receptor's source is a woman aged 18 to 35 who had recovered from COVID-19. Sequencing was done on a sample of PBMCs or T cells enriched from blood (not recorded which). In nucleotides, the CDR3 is TGTGCCAGCAGCCCCCGGGACACCTTCTTAAACACTGAAGCTTTCTTT. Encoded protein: CASSPRDTFLNTEAFF.